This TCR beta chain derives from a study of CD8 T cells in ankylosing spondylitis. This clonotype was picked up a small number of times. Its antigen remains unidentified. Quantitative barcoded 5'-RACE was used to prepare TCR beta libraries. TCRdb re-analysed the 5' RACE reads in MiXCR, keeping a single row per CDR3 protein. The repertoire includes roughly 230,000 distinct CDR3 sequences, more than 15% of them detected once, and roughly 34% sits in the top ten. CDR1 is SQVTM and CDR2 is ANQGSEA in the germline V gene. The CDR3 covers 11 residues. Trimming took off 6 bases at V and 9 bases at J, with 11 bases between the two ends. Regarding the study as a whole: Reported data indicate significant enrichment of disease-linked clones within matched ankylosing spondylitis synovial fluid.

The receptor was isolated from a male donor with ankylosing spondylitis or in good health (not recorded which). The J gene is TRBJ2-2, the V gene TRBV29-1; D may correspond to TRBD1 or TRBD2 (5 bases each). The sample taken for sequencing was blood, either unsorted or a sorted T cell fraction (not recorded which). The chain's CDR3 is CSVGRDRELFF. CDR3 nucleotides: TGCAGCGTGGGTCGGGACCGGGAGCTGTTTTTT.